A selection of T cell receptor beta chains follows, all from one sample in a study of patients and donors after allogeneic stem cell transplantation. TCRdb analysed the RT-PCR reads with MiXCR anew, one entry per CDR3 protein. The repertoire consists of hundreds of thousands of distinct CDR3 sequences, with under 20% occurring once and the leading ten covering 7.2%. Material for sequencing was blood, either unsorted or a sorted T cell fraction (not recorded which). These receptors all come from a human donor who was either an allogeneic HSCT recipient or a stem cell or donor lymphocyte infusion donor (not recorded which). It is not recorded whose cells these are; they may come from a transplant donor. CDR3s include the opening cysteine and the closing phenylalanine or tryptophan. Each record gives: clone size, D gene, CDR3 length, V gene, J gene, CDR3 protein, CDR3 DNA. The D gene is left open where the match is weak. Not every row has a clone size; where given, it reads once, few, many or a size class.

.	TRBD2	16	TRBV2	TRBJ2-5	CASSDQAGAVVGTQYF	TGTGCCAGCAGTGACCAAGCGGGGGCCGTTGTGGGGACCCAGTACTTC
.	TRBD2	18	TRBV29-1	TRBJ2-3	CSVEAWTSGGAETDTHYF	TGCAGCGTTGAGGCTTGGACTAGCGGGGGGGCGGAGACAGATACGCATTATTTT
many	TRBD2	19	TRBV7-8	TRBJ2-1	CASSLVGTSGRASDNEQFF	TGTGCCAGCAGCTTAGTAGGGACTAGCGGGAGGGCCTCTGACAATGAGCAGTTCTTC
.	.	13	TRBV20-1	TRBJ1-5	CSAGRGLGQPQHF	TGCAGTGCTGGGAGGGGACTCGGGCAGCCCCAGCATTTT
.	TRBD2	16	TRBV10-3	TRBJ2-1	CAISPTSLSSYNEQFF	TGTGCCATCAGCCCGACTAGCCTCAGCTCCTACAATGAGCAGTTCTTC
.	TRBD1	17	TRBV6-2/TRBV6-3	TRBJ2-1	CASSYPWGQESYNEQFF	TGTGCCAGCAGTTACCCATGGGGACAGGAATCCTACAATGAGCAGTTCTTC
.	.	14	TRBV5-1	TRBJ1-6	CASMEGGRNSPLHF	TGCGCCAGCATGGAGGGGGGCAGGAATTCACCCCTCCACTTT
many	.	16	TRBV4-1	TRBJ1-3	CASSQVIQGLRNTIYF	TGCGCCAGCAGCCAAGTAATCCAGGGACTCCGAAACACCATATATTTT
.	.	12	TRBV7-3	TRBJ2-1	CASSLSRNEQFF	TGTGCCAGCAGCTTATCCAGGAATGAGCAGTTCTTC
.	.	10	TRBV10-2	TRBJ2-7	CATGHYEQYF	TGCGCCACCGGGCACTACGAGCAGTACTTC
few	.	17	TRBV4-1	TRBJ2-7	CASSQAPLGGPRYEQYF	TGCGCCAGCAGCCAAGCTCCCCTGGGGGGGCCCCGCTACGAGCAGTACTTC
.	.	14	TRBV7-9	TRBJ1-4	CASSQGAINEKLFF	TGTGCCAGCAGCCAAGGGGCAATTAATGAAAAACTGTTTTTT